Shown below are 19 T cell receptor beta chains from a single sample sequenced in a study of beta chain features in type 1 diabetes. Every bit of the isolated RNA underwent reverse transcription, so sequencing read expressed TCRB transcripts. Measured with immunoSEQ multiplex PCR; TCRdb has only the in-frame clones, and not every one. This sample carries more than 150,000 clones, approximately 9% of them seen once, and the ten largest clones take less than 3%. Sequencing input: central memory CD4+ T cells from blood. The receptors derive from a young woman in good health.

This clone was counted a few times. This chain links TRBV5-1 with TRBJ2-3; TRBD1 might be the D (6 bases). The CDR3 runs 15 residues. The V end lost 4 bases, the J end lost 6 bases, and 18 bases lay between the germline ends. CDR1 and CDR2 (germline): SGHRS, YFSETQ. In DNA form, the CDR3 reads TGCGCCAGCAGCACCATCGGACAGCGGTCGGATACGCAGTATTTT. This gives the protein CASSTIGQRSDTQYF.

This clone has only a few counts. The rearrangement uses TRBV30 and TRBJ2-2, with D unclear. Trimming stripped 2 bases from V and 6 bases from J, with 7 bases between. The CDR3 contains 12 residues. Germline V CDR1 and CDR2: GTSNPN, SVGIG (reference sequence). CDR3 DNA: TGTGCCTGGAGTCGAAACTCCGGGGAGCTGTTTTTT. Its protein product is CAWSRNSGELFF.

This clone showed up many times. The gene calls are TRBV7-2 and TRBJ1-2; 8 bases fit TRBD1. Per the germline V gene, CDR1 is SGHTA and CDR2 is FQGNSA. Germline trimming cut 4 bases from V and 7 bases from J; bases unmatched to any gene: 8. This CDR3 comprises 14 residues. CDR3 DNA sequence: TGTGCCAGCAGCTATACCAGGGGGCAGAGTGGCTACACCTTC. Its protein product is CASSYTRGQSGYTF.

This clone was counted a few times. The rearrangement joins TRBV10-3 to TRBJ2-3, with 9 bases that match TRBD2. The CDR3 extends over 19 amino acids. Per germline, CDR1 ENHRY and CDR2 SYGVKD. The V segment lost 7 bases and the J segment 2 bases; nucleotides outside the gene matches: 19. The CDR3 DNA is TGTGCCATCAAATCCCCCTCCGGGACTAGCCTGTCCCTCACAGATACGCAGTATTTT. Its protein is CAIKSPSGTSLSLTDTQYF.

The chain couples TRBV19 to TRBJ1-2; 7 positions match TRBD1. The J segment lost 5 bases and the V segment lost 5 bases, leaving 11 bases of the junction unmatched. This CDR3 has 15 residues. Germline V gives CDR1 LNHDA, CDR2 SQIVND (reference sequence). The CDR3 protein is CASSHPGQLPYGYTF. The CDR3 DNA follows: TGTGCCAGTAGTCATCCGGGACAGTTGCCGTATGGCTACACCTTC.

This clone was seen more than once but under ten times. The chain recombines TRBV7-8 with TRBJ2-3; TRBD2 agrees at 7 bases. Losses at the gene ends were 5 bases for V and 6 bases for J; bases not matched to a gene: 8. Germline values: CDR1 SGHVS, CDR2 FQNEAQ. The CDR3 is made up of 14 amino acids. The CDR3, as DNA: TGTGCCAGCAGCCCGGAGACTAGCCGGGATACGCAGTATTTT. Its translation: CASSPETSRDTQYF. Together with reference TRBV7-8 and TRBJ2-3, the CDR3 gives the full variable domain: GAGVSQSPRYKVAKRGQDVALRCDPISGHVSLFWYQQALGQGPEFLTYFQNEAQLDKSGLPSDRFFAERPEGSVSTLKIQRTQQEDSAVYLCASSPETSRDTQYFGPGTRLTVL.

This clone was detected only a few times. The CDR3 loop is CASSERGYGYTF. The CDR3 nucleotides are TGTGCCAGCAGTGAGCGGGGTTATGGCTACACCTTC. The rearrangement uses TRBV2 and TRBJ1-2; D gene unclear. V was pared by 3 bases and J by 5 bases, with 7 bases between. CDR3 length equals 12 residues. Germline-derived CDR1 and CDR2 are SNHLY and FYNNEI.

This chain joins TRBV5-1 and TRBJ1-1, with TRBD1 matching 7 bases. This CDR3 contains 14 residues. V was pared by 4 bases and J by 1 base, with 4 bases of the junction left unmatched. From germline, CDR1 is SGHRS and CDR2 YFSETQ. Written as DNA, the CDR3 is TGCGCCAGCAGCGGAGGACAGGCGAACACTGAAGCTTTCTTT. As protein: CASSGGQANTEAFF.

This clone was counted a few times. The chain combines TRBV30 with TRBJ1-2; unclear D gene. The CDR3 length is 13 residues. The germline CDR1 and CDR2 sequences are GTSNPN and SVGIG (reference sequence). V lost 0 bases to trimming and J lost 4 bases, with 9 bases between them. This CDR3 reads CAWSVPQLYGYTF. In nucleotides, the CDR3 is TGTGCCTGGAGTGTACCACAGCTCTATGGCTACACCTTC. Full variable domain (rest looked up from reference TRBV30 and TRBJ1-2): SQTIHQWPATLVQPVGSPLSLECTVEGTSNPNLYWYRQAAGRGLQLLFYSVGIGQISSEVPQNLSASRPQDRQFILSSKKLLLSDSGFYLCAWSVPQLYGYTFGSGTRLTVV.

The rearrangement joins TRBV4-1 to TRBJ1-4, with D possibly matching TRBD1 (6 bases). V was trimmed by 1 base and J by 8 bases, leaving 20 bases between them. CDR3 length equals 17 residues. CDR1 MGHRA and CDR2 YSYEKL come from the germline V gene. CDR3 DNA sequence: TGCGCCAGCAGCCAAGTGGATATGGGGGCCGCAAGGGAAAAACTGTTTTTT. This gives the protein CASSQVDMGAAREKLFF.

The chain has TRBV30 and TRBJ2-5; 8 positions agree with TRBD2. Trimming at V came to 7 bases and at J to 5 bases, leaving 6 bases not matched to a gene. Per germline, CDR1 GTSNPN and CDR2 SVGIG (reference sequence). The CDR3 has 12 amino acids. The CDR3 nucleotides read TGTGCCTCCAGTCCGGGAGGGGAGACCCAGTACTTC. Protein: CASSPGGETQYF.

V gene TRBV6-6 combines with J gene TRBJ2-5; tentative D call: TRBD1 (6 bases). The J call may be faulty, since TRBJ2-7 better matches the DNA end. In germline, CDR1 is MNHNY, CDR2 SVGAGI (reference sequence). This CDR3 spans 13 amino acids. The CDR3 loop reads CASTRDNSYEQYF. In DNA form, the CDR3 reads TGTGCCAGCACCCGGGACAACTCCTACGAGCAGTACTTC.

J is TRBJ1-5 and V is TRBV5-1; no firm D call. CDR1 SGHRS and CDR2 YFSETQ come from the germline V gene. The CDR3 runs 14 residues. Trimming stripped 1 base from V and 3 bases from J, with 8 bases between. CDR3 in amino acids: CASSLNGVNQPQHF. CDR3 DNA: TGCGCCAGCAGCTTGAACGGGGTCAATCAGCCCCAGCATTTT.

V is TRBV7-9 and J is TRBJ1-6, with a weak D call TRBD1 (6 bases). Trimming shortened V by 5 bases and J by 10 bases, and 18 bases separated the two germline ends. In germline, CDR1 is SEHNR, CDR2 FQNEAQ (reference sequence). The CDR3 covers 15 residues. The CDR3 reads CASSIDRSQESPLHF. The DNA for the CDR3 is TGTGCCAGCAGCATAGACAGGTCCCAGGAATCACCCCTCCACTTT.

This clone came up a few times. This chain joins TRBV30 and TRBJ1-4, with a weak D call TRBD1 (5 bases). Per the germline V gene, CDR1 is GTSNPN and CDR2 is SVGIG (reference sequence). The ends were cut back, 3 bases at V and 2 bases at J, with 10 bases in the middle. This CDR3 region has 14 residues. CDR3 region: CAWSQGGTNEKLFF. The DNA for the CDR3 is TGTGCCTGGAGCCAGGGAGGGACTAATGAAAAACTGTTTTTT.

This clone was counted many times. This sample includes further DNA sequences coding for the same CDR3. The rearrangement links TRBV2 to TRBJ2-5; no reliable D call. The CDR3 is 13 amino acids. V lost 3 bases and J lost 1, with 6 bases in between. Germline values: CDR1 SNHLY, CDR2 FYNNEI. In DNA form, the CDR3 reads TGTGCCAGCAGTGAGTCGGTCCAAGAGACCCAGTACTTC. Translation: CASSESVQETQYF.

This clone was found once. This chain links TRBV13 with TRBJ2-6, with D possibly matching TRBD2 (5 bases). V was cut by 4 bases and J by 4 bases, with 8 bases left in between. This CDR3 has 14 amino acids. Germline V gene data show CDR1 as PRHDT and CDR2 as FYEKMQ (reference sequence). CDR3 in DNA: TGTGCCAGCAGCTCCCCGGGGGGGGCCAACGTCCTGACTTTC. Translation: CASSSPGGANVLTF.

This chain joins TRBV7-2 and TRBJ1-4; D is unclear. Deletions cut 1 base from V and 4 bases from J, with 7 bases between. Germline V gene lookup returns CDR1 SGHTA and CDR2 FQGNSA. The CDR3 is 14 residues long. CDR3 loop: CASSLGAGNEKLFF. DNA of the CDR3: TGTGCCAGCAGCTTAGGGGCCGGTAATGAAAAACTGTTTTTT. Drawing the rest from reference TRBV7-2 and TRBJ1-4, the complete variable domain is GAGVSQSPSNKVTEKGKDVELRCDPISGHTALYWYRQSLGQGLEFLIYFQGNSAPDKSGLPSDRFSAERTGGSVSTLTIQRTQQEDSAVYLCASSLGAGNEKLFFGSGTQLSVL.

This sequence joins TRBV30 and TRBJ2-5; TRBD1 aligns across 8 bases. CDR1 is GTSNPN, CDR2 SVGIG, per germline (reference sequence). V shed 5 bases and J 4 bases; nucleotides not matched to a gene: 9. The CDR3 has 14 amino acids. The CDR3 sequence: CAWLRAGGAETQYF. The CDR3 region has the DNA TGTGCCTGGTTGCGGGCAGGGGGCGCAGAGACCCAGTACTTC. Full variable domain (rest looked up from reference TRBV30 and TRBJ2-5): SQTIHQWPATLVQPVGSPLSLECTVEGTSNPNLYWYRQAAGRGLQLLFYSVGIGQISSEVPQNLSASRPQDRQFILSSKKLLLSDSGFYLCAWLRAGGAETQYFGPGTRLLVL.